This T cell receptor (beta chain) came from a study of technical replicates of blood from several donors (dated by TCRdb to the late 2010s). The library was prepared using the immunoSEQ multiplex PCR assay. TCRdb took over this immuneACCESS table, retaining in-frame rearrangements with V and J assigned. Such tables are incomplete; in checked studies, under half of the missing clones stem from an unresolved V gene, and the remainder is unexplained. The sample profile shows some 84,000 clones; more than 85% of them were found once. In total, the top ten clones hold around 0.42% of the sample. The germline V gene specifies SGHDN as CDR1 and FVKESK as CDR2. The germline V end is reduced by 5 bases and the J end by 4 bases; junction bases left unmatched: 8. The CDR3 sequence holds 14 residues, the cysteine and phenylalanine included. The retained sequence is limited to the CDR3, 42 bases, with the frame set at the first base.

For this clone: Its target antigen remains unknown. No much larger clonotype is one base removed from it; base qualities were not supplied.

The clonotype comes from a human donor in good health. The material sequenced was T cells isolated from PBMCs. The rearrangement combines TRBV14 with TRBJ2-7; 7 central nucleotides agree with TRBD1. This receptor has the CDR3 CASSSGQLPYEQYF. The nucleotide sequence reads as follows: TGTGCCAGCAGCTCGGGACAGTTGCCTTACGAGCAGTACTTC.